This TCR beta chain originates from a study of T cell responses to AZD1222 COVID-19 vaccine. Study-level results: Spike-wide vaccine-associated CD4 TCRs dominated at 160-218 and 743-854. The donor group comprised mostly white British people and more females; the analysis possibly underestimated clonal diversity. Just a handful of AZD1222 recipients tested seropositive at baseline.

With regard to this clone: No antigen is known for it.

TCRdb keeps only in-frame clones here, not all; method: immunoSEQ multiplex PCR. The sample contains 140,000 or so clones, 93% of which appear only once. The receptor's source is an adult who had recovered from COVID-19. Specimen: peripheral blood, collected after recovery from COVID-19.

The CDR3 DNA sequence: TGTGCCAGCTCACCACCGGGAGGGCTGAGGACCGGGGAGCTGTTTTTT. Translation gives CASSPPGGLRTGELFF. The chain carries TRBV18 and TRBJ2-2, with 7 bases aligning to TRBD2. V shed 0 bases, J shed 5 bases, and the junction held 6 bases outside the gene matches. The length of the CDR3 is 16 residues. Germline-derived CDR1 and CDR2 are KGHSH and LQKENI.